This is a list of T cell receptor beta chains from one sample in a study of blood T cell repertoires in COVID-19. Produced via immunoSEQ multiplex PCR; TCRdb's table is partial and in-frame only. Of about 170,000 clones listed, roughly 80% are singletons. The source material was peripheral blood. These receptor sequences come from a woman of 80 years or more with COVID-19, enrolled during active disease. CDR3s leave out the opening cysteine and the closing phenylalanine or tryptophan. Size is omitted from some rows. Given values are once, few, many or a class for expanded clones.

V gene	clone size	CDR3 protein
TRBV6-6	.	ASSRTSGNYEQY
TRBV5-1	.	ASSAGLTTLNTEAF
TRBV6-5	.	ASSHPEAF
TRBV6-1	.	ASSEGAQGVGNTEAF
TRBV5-5	.	ASSQEPGQVYNEQF
TRBV6-1	.	ASSEAVGENTEAF
TRBV3-1/TRBV3-2	once	ASSQWTQGKKTQY
TRBV10-3	.	AISESPGYYGYT
TRBV2	.	ASKRVYEQY
TRBV5-4	.	ASSSRAGGAETQY
TRBV4-1	.	ASSQERSVRQSLH
TRBV4-2	many	ASSQAGQGTQPQH
TRBV18	.	ASSVLDRDQETQY
TRBV24-1	.	ATSASQETQY
TRBV2	few	ASSGVTGGYQPQH
TRBV10-3	.	AITRDPTNEKLF
TRBV4-2	.	ASSQEGARTRHGYT
TRBV28	.	ASTPSTRAGANVLT
TRBV6-5	.	ASRRDRGYYGYT
TRBV15	.	ATSRDPRTRGNTETQY
TRBV5-4	.	ASTPQGGSYGYT
TRBV7-2	.	ASTLASGTDTQY
TRBV5-5	.	ASSAALALPDTQY
TRBV19	.	ASSRGPWENEKLF
TRBV27	.	ASSNRWSNQPQH
TRBV9	.	ASSVGTVSGNTIY
TRBV6-1	.	ASSEALRQFGQPQH
TRBV11-2	.	ASSSSTGNTIY
TRBV4-2	.	ASSRGGVGNTIY
TRBV4-1	.	ASSQGTDYFTGELF
TRBV9	.	ASSDQSPGNTIY
TRBV5-6	.	ASKVAGANTGELF
TRBV19	.	ASSSRGTAFDTIY
TRBV19	.	ASSTVAGNYEQY
TRBV3-1/TRBV3-2	.	ASRPETGTNTEAF
TRBV5-6	.	ASSLFSGAGTDTQY
TRBV14	.	ASSPQQGAYNEQF
TRBV5-1	few	ASSGQGGNTEAF
TRBV5-5	once	ASSPGLAGGYEQY
TRBV13	.	ASSLSPSSSGNTIY